This T cell receptor (beta chain) was identified during a study of T cells in Graves' hyperthyroidism and ophthalmopathy. This clonotype showed up many times. This CDR3 is built from 16 residues. The V gene's germline CDR1 is SNHLY and CDR2 FYNNEI. Losses at the gene ends were 7 bases for V and 5 bases for J; bases not matched to a gene: 13. Authors of the study amplified TCR beta CDR3 regions from RNA transcripts. First-round RT-PCR targeting the TCR CDR3 was performed with the HTBI primer set. TCRdb processed the multiplex PCR reads anew with MiXCR; each CDR3 protein has one entry. The repertoire has 350,000 to 400,000 distinct CDR3 sequences, approximately 13% of them found once; the top ten carry approximately 10%.

Sequenced input: blood. The origin of this receptor is a woman in her fifties or sixties with Graves' hyperthyroidism. The V gene is TRBV2, the J gene TRBJ2-1; 8 nucleotides match TRBD2. CDR3: CASTRVASGPDNEQFF. DNA of the CDR3: TGTGCCAGCACTAGGGTGGCTAGCGGGCCCGACAATGAGCAGTTCTTC.